The 27 T cell receptor beta chains reported below all come from one sample, sequenced in a study of post-analysis software for immune sequencing data. TCR beta libraries were prepared from cDNA with unique molecular identifiers. TCRdb redid the calling of the PCR reads with MiXCR, one entry per CDR3 protein. The sample lists some 260,000 distinct CDR3 sequences; around 34% were seen once. Overall study findings and caveats: Patients used about 5 TRBV segments, including TRBV5-6, TRBV5-1 and TRBV20-1, more often than controls.

For these receptors, no antigen is known. Material for sequencing was blood. Receptors were obtained from a girl between 5 and 17 years old with multiple sclerosis.

This clonotype has a count of ten or more. The V gene is TRBV11-2, the J gene TRBJ2-3, with D unresolved. V lost 0 bases to trimming and J lost 4 bases, with 8 bases between them. Germline CDR1 SGHAT, CDR2 FQNNGV. This CDR3 comprises 14 residues. The CDR3 DNA reads TGTGCCAGCAGCTTAGATCAGATCCCAGATACGCAGTATTTT. Encoded protein: CASSLDQIPDTQYF.

J is TRBJ2-7 and V is TRBV27; either TRBD1 or TRBD2 may supply D (6 bases each). Germline CDR1 reads MNHEY; CDR2 reads SMNVEV (reference sequence). CDR3 length: 14 amino acids. Trimming cost V 2 bases and J 6 bases, with 14 bases left between them. CDR3 DNA: TGTGCCAGCAGTTTAGGGGGGCCGGGGCTCGAGCAGTACTTC. It yields the protein CASSLGGPGLEQYF.

In the case of this clonotype: A much larger clone differs by one base, so this may be a read error. J is TRBJ2-1 and V is TRBV7-2, with 7 nucleotides matching TRBD2. TRBJ2-7 matches the DNA end more closely, so the J call is doubtful. CDR3 length equals 13 residues. Germline lookup yields CDR1 SGHTA and CDR2 FQGNSA. CDR3: CASRRGVNNEQYF. The CDR3 nucleotides are TGTGCCAGCAGACGGGGGGTTAACAATGAGCAGTACTTC.

V is TRBV6-2 or TRBV6-3 and J is TRBJ2-7; 8 positions agree with TRBD2. The J segment lost 7 bases and the V segment lost 6 bases, leaving 17 bases of the junction unmatched. CDR1 and CDR2 from the germline V gene are MNHEY and SVGEGT. CDR3 size: 16 residues. DNA for the CDR3: TGTGCCAGCAGGCGGCCGGGTAGCGGGGAGCAAGGTGAGCAGTACTTC. Protein product: CASRRPGSGEQGEQYF.

Only a few counts were recorded for this clonotype. The chain recombines TRBV20-1 with TRBJ2-4; 8 bases are shared with TRBD1. V shed 0 bases and J 7 bases; nucleotides not matched to a gene: 8. Germline V lookup: CDR1 DFQATT, CDR2 SNEGSKA (reference sequence). The CDR3 extends over 15 amino acids. In DNA form, the CDR3 reads TGCAGTGCTAGAGATGTGGGACAGGCGGTGAACATTCAGTACTTC. Translating it yields CSARDVGQAVNIQYF.

The CDR3 protein is CASSGDRGNGYTF. The DNA for the CDR3 is TGTGCCAGCAGTGGGGACAGGGGAAACGGCTACACCTTC. The chain employs TRBV2 and TRBJ1-2; 10 positions match TRBD1. Germline trimming cut 4 bases from V and 8 bases from J; bases unmatched to any gene: 4. The V gene's germline CDR1 is SNHLY and CDR2 FYNNEI. This CDR3 contains 13 residues. Supplemented by reference TRBV2 and TRBJ1-2, the full variable domain reads EPEVTQTPSHQVTQMGQEVILRCVPISNHLYFYWYRQILGQKVEFLVSFYNNEISEKSEIFDDQFSVERPDGSNFTLKIRSTKLEDSAMYFCASSGDRGNGYTFGSGTRLTVV.

This clonotype was counted between two and nine times. This may come from a read error, since a much larger clone is one base off. The J gene is TRBJ1-5, the V gene TRBV7-2; no clear D. The germline V gene has CDR1 SGHTA and CDR2 FQGNSA. The CDR3 is 14 amino acids. The V end lost 0 bases, the J end lost 6 bases, and 9 bases lay between the germline ends. The CDR3 bases are TGTGCCAGCAGCTTAGCTGCGGCCGGTCAGCCCCAGCATTTT. As protein: CASSLAAAGQPQHF.

Sample share makes this clonotype medium-sized. V is TRBV6-6 and J is TRBJ2-5; 10 bases align to TRBD2. V dropped 2 bases and J dropped 5; count of bases not matched to a gene: 5. The V gene's germline CDR1 is MNHNY and CDR2 SVGAGI (reference sequence). The CDR3 totals 15 residues. CDR3 DNA sequence: TGTGCCAGCAGTTACGCTAGCGGGAGCCTCGAGACCCAGTACTTC. Amino acid sequence: CASSYASGSLETQYF.

This clonotype was observed a handful of times. The CDR3 loop is CASTQDRVTDTQYF. CDR3 bases: TGCGCCAGCACCCAAGACAGGGTCACAGATACGCAGTATTTT. V and J are TRBV5-1 and TRBJ2-3, with 7 bases matching TRBD1. This CDR3 spans 14 amino acids. V lost 6 bases and J lost 2; bases outside the gene matches: 6. Germline values: CDR1 SGHRS, CDR2 YFSETQ.

The CDR3 here is CASSLLLAGALYNEQFF. In DNA form, the CDR3 reads TGTGCCAGCAGTTTGTTGTTAGCGGGAGCTCTCTACAATGAGCAGTTCTTC. The gene calls are TRBV28 and TRBJ2-1; 9 bases are a match to TRBD2. Germline CDR1 MDHEN, CDR2 SYDVKM. Unmatched junction bases numbered 9, after V lost 3 bases and J lost 3 bases. The CDR3 has 17 amino acids.

This clonotype was counted many times. The chain has TRBV18 and TRBJ1-5; D is uncertain. The CDR3 contains 13 residues. From germline, CDR1 is KGHSH and CDR2 LQKENI. V was shortened by 3 bases and J by 4 bases, with 7 bases between the two germline ends. CDR3 nucleotides: TGTGCCAGCTCACCTCAGGCTAATCAGCCCCAGCATTTT. Its protein product is CASSPQANQPQHF. Looking up the rest from reference TRBV18 and TRBJ1-5 gives the full variable domain: NAGVMQNPRHLVRRRGQEARLRCSPMKGHSHVYWYRQLPEEGLKFMVYLQKENIIDESGMPKERFSAEFPKEGPSILRIQQVVRGDSAAYFCASSPQANQPQHFGDGTRLSIL.

About this clonotype: A much larger clone is a single base away; this may be a read error. V and J are TRBV7-2 and TRBJ2-3; D gene ambiguous. The CDR3 contains 12 residues. Germline V gene data show CDR1 as SGHTA and CDR2 as FQGNSA. V dropped 5 bases and J dropped 10 bases, with 13 bases sitting between them. The CDR3 loop reads CASSLDRLAQYF. CDR3 in DNA: TGTGCCAGCAGCCTAGACCGTTTGGCGCAGTATTTT.

V usage is TRBV9 and J usage is TRBJ2-1, with D possibly called TRBD1 or TRBD2 (5 bases each). Germline V gene sequence: CDR1 SGDLS, CDR2 YYNGEE. The CDR3 extends over 20 amino acids. Trimming took off 4 bases at V and 2 bases at J, with 28 bases between the two ends. The DNA of the CDR3 is TGTGCCAGCAGCACTCCCGGGACCCTACATGGTAGTAGTGCCTACAATGAGCAGTTCTTC. It codes for CASSTPGTLHGSSAYNEQFF.

DNA for the CDR3: TGTGCCAGCAGCTTACAGCCCGGCGACACTGAAGCTTTCTTT. As protein: CASSLQPGDTEAFF. The gene calls are TRBV11-2 and TRBJ1-1, with D uncertain. CDR3 size: 14 residues. The V gene lost 2 bases and the J gene lost 3 bases, with 10 bases spanning the gap. Germline V gene sequence: CDR1 SGHAT, CDR2 FQNNGV. Drawing the rest from reference TRBV11-2 and TRBJ1-1, the complete variable domain is EAGVAQSPRYKIIEKRQSVAFWCNPISGHATLYWYQQILGQGPKLLIQFQNNGVVDDSQLPKDRFSAERLKGVDSTLKIQPAKLEDSAVYLCASSLQPGDTEAFFGQGTRLTVV.

This clonotype was seen at least ten times. The gene calls are TRBV24-1 and TRBJ2-7, with D maybe TRBD1 (5 bases). Trimming cost V 3 bases and J 3 bases, with 17 bases left between them. The CDR3 runs 16 residues. Germline V CDR1 and CDR2: KGHDR, SFDVKD. The CDR3: CATSDPDRNGRYEQYF. The CDR3 DNA follows: TGTGCCACCAGTGATCCTGACAGAAACGGTCGCTACGAGCAGTACTTC.

In this sample, this clonotype turned up many times. This sequence joins TRBV2 and TRBJ1-5; no clear D gene. The CDR3 consists of 15 residues. Trimming took 1 base from V and 4 from J, leaving 11 bases between them. The V gene's germline CDR1 is SNHLY and CDR2 FYNNEI. The CDR3 nucleotides read TGTGCCAGCAGTGAAGGTTTACAGACAAATCAGCCCCAGCATTTT. Translation gives CASSEGLQTNQPQHF.

The chain joins TRBV28 to TRBJ2-1; tentative D call: TRBD1 (6 bases). Trimming took off 5 bases at V and 8 bases at J, with 16 bases between the two ends. Per the germline V gene, CDR1 is MDHEN and CDR2 is SYDVKM. The CDR3 has 14 residues. DNA of the CDR3: TGTGCCAGCAGTATCGGGACAACCGGATATGAGCAGTTCTTC. It translates to CASSIGTTGYEQFF.

The chain has TRBV5-1 and TRBJ2-7; D is ambiguous. Trimming shortened V by 4 bases and J by 1 base, and 15 bases separated the two germline ends. The CDR3 has 15 residues. Germline-derived CDR1 and CDR2 are SGHRS and YFSETQ. The CDR3 is CASSILPDGSYEQYF. In nucleotides, the CDR3 is TGCGCCAGCAGCATCCTCCCTGACGGGTCCTACGAGCAGTACTTC.

This clonotype has a single count. This chain joins TRBV7-2 and TRBJ2-3; D ambiguous. This CDR3 is 15 amino acids long. V gave up 2 bases and J gave up 2 bases, with 11 bases separating them. CDR1 SGHTA and CDR2 FQGNSA come from the germline V gene. CDR3 sequence reads: CASSLKQPTTDTQYF. CDR3 bases: TGTGCCAGCAGCTTAAAACAGCCGACCACAGATACGCAGTATTTT.

V is TRBV29-1 and J is TRBJ2-3, with a possible D match to TRBD2 (6 bases). The CDR3 consists of 17 residues. CDR1 is SQVTM, CDR2 ANQGSEA, per germline. V lost 6 bases, J lost 3 bases, and 25 bases lay in between. CDR3 amino acids: CSVGAPLEGRGTDTQYF. CDR3 nucleotide sequence: TGCAGCGTCGGAGCCCCGTTGGAGGGGCGCGGAACAGATACGCAGTATTTT.

The chain links TRBV12-3 or TRBV12-4 to TRBJ2-5; no definite D call. The CDR3 extends over 13 amino acids. Trimming stripped 3 bases from V and 2 bases from J, with 7 bases between. This chain's CDR3 is CASSFGVQETQYF. The CDR3 nucleotides are TGTGCCAGCAGTTTTGGGGTTCAAGAGACCCAGTACTTC.

This clonotype was seen repeatedly, ten times or more. The chain carries TRBV7-9 and TRBJ2-3; 10 bases match TRBD2. Germline V gene sequence: CDR1 SEHNR, CDR2 FQNEAQ (reference sequence). The V segment lost 10 bases and the J segment 3 bases; nucleotides outside the gene matches: 10. The CDR3 runs 15 residues. CDR3 amino acids: CATHSSLAGTDTQYF. The CDR3 DNA follows: TGTGCCACCCATTCTTCACTAGCGGGAACAGATACGCAGTATTTT.

This clonotype was found many times. V is TRBV12-3 or TRBV12-4 and J is TRBJ2-5, with D perhaps being TRBD1 or TRBD2 (5 bases each). The CDR3 extends over 13 amino acids. With 3 bases removed from V and 5 bases from J, the gap between germline ends came to 10 bases. Here the CDR3 reads CASSLSREETQYF. Written as DNA, the CDR3 is TGTGCCAGCAGTTTGAGCAGGGAGGAGACCCAGTACTTC.

This clonotype has a count of ten or more. V is TRBV24-1 and J is TRBJ2-3; 12 bases agree with TRBD1. This CDR3 has 13 amino acids. V gave up 10 bases and J gave up 6 bases; unmatched junction bases: 4. The V gene's germline CDR1 is KGHDR and CDR2 SFDVKD. The DNA of the CDR3 is TGTGCCACGGGACAGGGGGCTCGGGATACGCAGTATTTT. It yields the protein CATGQGARDTQYF.

The rearrangement links TRBV20-1 to TRBJ2-3; D unresolved. This CDR3 comprises 13 residues. Trimming left V 1 base short and J 2 bases short, with 7 bases between. The germline CDR1 and CDR2 sequences are DFQATT and SNEGSKA (reference sequence). CDR3 sequence reads: CSARGSVTDTQYF. CDR3 bases: TGCAGTGCTAGAGGTTCCGTCACAGATACGCAGTATTTT.

The table lists this clonotype with many counts. The V and J genes are TRBV11-2 and TRBJ2-1; TRBD2 agrees at 7 bases. J lost 3 bases, V lost 7 bases, and 9 bases had no gene match. This CDR3 is built from 15 residues. Germline values: CDR1 SGHAT, CDR2 FQNNGV. CDR3 protein: CASTQAGLLYNEQFF. The CDR3 DNA sequence: TGTGCCAGCACCCAAGCGGGACTTCTCTACAATGAGCAGTTCTTC.

This clonotype occurred a few times. V gene TRBV29-1 combines with J gene TRBJ2-3, with D perhaps assigned TRBD1 or TRBD2 (6 bases each). Trimming removed 6 bases from V and 3 bases from J, with 19 bases in between. This CDR3 is 15 amino acids long. Per the germline V gene, CDR1 is SQVTM and CDR2 is ANQGSEA. The CDR3 DNA follows: TGCAGCGTGTCAGGAGGGTCGGGGGCAACAGATACGCAGTATTTT. Protein product: CSVSGGSGATDTQYF.